This T cell receptor beta chain was sequenced during a study of cytomegalovirus exposure and HLA in healthy donors. Study in general: Researchers previously reported finding roughly 120 million unique TCR beta sequences from 150 million to 200 million T cells. Overall study results and limits: Many donors carried some public TCRs, although rarity characterized most TCR sequences. With high specificity and sensitivity, the classifier reportedly diagnosed cytomegalovirus status.

This PCR relied on a set of 60 Vbeta primers and 13 Jbeta primers. Produced via immunoSEQ multiplex PCR; TCRdb's table is partial and in-frame only. The sample yields roughly 160,000 clones, around 69% seen once. A word on this clone: The antigen remains undetermined.

The V end was cut by 6 bases, the J end by 0 bases, with 20 bases between. Germline V gene lookup returns CDR1 MDHEN and CDR2 SYDVKM. This CDR3 contains 17 residues. Sequences were obtained from PBMCs. The origin of this receptor is a woman younger than 45 in good health and CMV-seronegative. The chain recombines TRBV28 with TRBJ1-1; possible D gene TRBD1, 5 bases. CDR3 bases: TGTGCCAGCAGACAACACAGGTTCCTAAATATGAACACTGAAGCTTTCTTT. Translated, it gives CASRQHRFLNMNTEAFF.